These 19 T cell receptor beta chains came from one sample sequenced in a study of brain metastases from non-small cell lung cancer (dated by TCRdb to about 2019). The receptor library was made with the immunoSEQ multiplex PCR assay. Entries here come from immuneACCESS through TCRdb and include only in-frame sequences with V and J called. Some clones fail to appear in such tables; in the studies checked, an unresolved V gene covers under half of the shortfall, and the cause of the remainder is unknown. The sample table contains roughly 4,500 clones; only one count was recorded for under 90% of them. About 6% of the sample goes to the ten largest clones. Sequencing was carried out using tumor-adjacent normal tissue. These receptors all come from a donor aged 40 or older with non-small cell lung cancer.

The V call is TRBV6-1, the J call TRBJ1-6, with 9 bases fitting TRBD1. Trimming at V came to 3 bases and at J to 9 bases, leaving 6 bases not matched to a gene. Germline V gives CDR1 MNHNS, CDR2 SASEGT. The CDR3 has 15 amino acids. The CDR3 region is CASSERTGESSPLHF. As DNA, the CDR3 is TGTGCCAGCAGTGAGAGGACAGGGGAGAGTTCACCCCTCCACTTT.

The rearrangement links TRBV2 to TRBJ2-7; 14 bases are a match to TRBD2. The CDR3 is made up of 16 amino acids. Germline V gene data show CDR1 as SNHLY and CDR2 as FYNNEI. V was pared by 3 bases and J by 7 bases, with 8 bases of the junction left unmatched. The CDR3: CASSDPGLAGVEEQYF. CDR3 nucleotides: TGTGCCAGCAGTGACCCGGGACTAGCGGGAGTAGAAGAGCAGTACTTC.

J is TRBJ2-7 and V is TRBV5-1; D may be TRBD2 (8 bases). CDR3 length: 17 residues. Germline assignment: CDR1 SGHRS and CDR2 YFSETQ. Trimming took 0 bases from V and 4 from J, leaving 20 bases between them. CDR3 coding DNA: TGCGCCAGCAGCTTGGGGATAGGGGGCGGCGGGAGGTACGAGCAGTACTTC. Protein product: CASSLGIGGGGRYEQYF.

This chain joins TRBV5-1 and TRBJ2-2; 7 nucleotides agree with TRBD2. J was trimmed by 0 bases and V by 6 bases; bases with no gene match: 14. This CDR3 spans 18 amino acids. Germline values: CDR1 SGHRS, CDR2 YFSETQ. In DNA form, the CDR3 reads TGCGCCAGCACCACCTCCGCTTCTAGCGGATCGAACACCGGGGAGCTGTTTTTT. Translation gives CASTTSASSGSNTGELFF.

The chain recombines TRBV7-9 with TRBJ1-1, with a weak D call TRBD1 (5 bases). The CDR3 is 14 amino acids. Germline CDR1 SEHNR, CDR2 FQNEAQ (reference sequence). Trimming took off 5 bases at V and 3 bases at J, with 13 bases between the two ends. The CDR3 sequence is CASSPEGPHTEAFF. CDR3 nucleotides: TGTGCCAGCAGCCCTGAGGGACCTCACACTGAAGCTTTCTTT. The variable domain in full, completed from reference TRBV7-9 and TRBJ1-1, reads DTGVSQNPRHKITKRGQNVTFRCDPISEHNRLYWYRQTLGQGPEFLTYFQNEAQLEKSRLLSDRFSAERPKGSFSTLEIQRTEQGDSAMYLCASSPEGPHTEAFFGQGTRLTVV.

The V gene is TRBV3-1 (or the pseudogene TRBV3-2), the J gene TRBJ1-5; 10 bases fit TRBD1. The germline V gene has CDR1 LGHDT and CDR2 YNNKEL (reference sequence). The CDR3 length is 17 residues. V gave up 0 bases and J gave up 6 bases; unmatched junction bases: 8. The CDR3 loop reads CASSQDPFGTGVQPQHF. The CDR3, as DNA: TGTGCCAGCAGCCAAGATCCCTTTGGGACAGGGGTTCAGCCCCAGCATTTT.

CDR3 bases: TGCGCCAGCAGCTTGGTGGGGGGCGGCTACACCTTC. The encoded protein is CASSLVGGGYTF. The rearrangement uses TRBV5-1 and TRBJ1-2; TRBD1 might be the D (6 bases). V lost 0 bases and J 8 bases, leaving 8 bases between the germline ends. The CDR3 is made up of 12 amino acids. Germline loops: CDR1 SGHRS, CDR2 YFSETQ.

About this clone: The sample contains more than one DNA sequence encoding this CDR3. This rearrangement joins TRBV3-1 (or the pseudogene TRBV3-2) to TRBJ2-5, with D unclear. V lost 1 base and J 4 bases, leaving 4 bases between the germline ends. The CDR3 totals 12 residues. CDR1 is LGHDT and CDR2 is YNNKEL in the germline V gene (reference sequence). The CDR3: CASSQVGETQYF. The CDR3 DNA is TGTGCCAGCAGCCAAGTCGGAGAGACCCAGTACTTC.

This chain connects TRBV19 to TRBJ2-4; D uncertain. The V and J ends lost 3 bases and 0 bases respectively, with 9 bases between them. Germline V CDR1 and CDR2: LNHDA, SQIVND (reference sequence). The CDR3 contains 15 residues. DNA of the CDR3: TGTGCCAGTAGTATTCGACACCAAGCCAAAAACATTCAGTACTTC. It is translated as CASSIRHQAKNIQYF.

CDR3 in amino acids: CASSFPVRGETGELFF. CDR3 DNA: TGTGCCAGCAGCTTCCCCGTGAGGGGAGAAACCGGGGAGCTGTTTTTT. The chain has TRBV7-9 and TRBJ2-2, with D perhaps given as TRBD1 or TRBD2 (5 bases each). Trimming removed 3 bases at V and 5 bases at J, with 16 bases between. This CDR3 region has 16 residues. Per the germline V gene, CDR1 is SEHNR and CDR2 is FQNEAQ (reference sequence).

The chain is built from TRBV24-1 and TRBJ2-1; D remains ambiguous. Germline V lookup: CDR1 KGHDR, CDR2 SFDVKD. The CDR3 covers 14 residues. Trimming took off 7 bases at V and 5 bases at J, with 14 bases between the two ends. Here the CDR3 reads CATRPPDVDNEQFF. In DNA, the CDR3 is TGTGCCACCAGGCCTCCGGACGTTGACAATGAGCAGTTCTTC.

This clone showed up just once. The chain uses TRBV29-1 and TRBJ1-2; weak D call: TRBD1 (5 bases). The V and J ends lost 5 bases and 3 bases respectively, with 22 bases between them. Germline CDR1 is SQVTM and CDR2 is ANQGSEA. The CDR3 loop spans 16 amino acids. The CDR3 protein is CSVYGVRDSWDYGYTF. CDR3 coding DNA: TGCAGCGTTTATGGGGTCAGGGATTCCTGGGACTATGGCTACACCTTC.

In the case of this clone: Other DNA variants within this sample encode the same CDR3. The V gene is TRBV7-9, the J gene TRBJ1-1; maybe TRBD1 (6 bases). The CDR3 contains 14 residues. With 5 bases removed from V and 2 bases from J, the gap between germline ends came to 12 bases. From germline, CDR1 is SEHNR and CDR2 FQNEAQ (reference sequence). CDR3 DNA sequence: TGTGCCAGCAGCCCCCGACAGGAAAACACTGAAGCTTTCTTT. Amino acids: CASSPRQENTEAFF. Filled out from reference TRBV7-9 and TRBJ1-1, the complete variable domain reads DTGVSQNPRHKITKRGQNVTFRCDPISEHNRLYWYRQTLGQGPEFLTYFQNEAQLEKSRLLSDRFSAERPKGSFSTLEIQRTEQGDSAMYLCASSPRQENTEAFFGQGTRLTVV.

A word on this clone: The junction departs from germline at one end; a sequencing error may be responsible. The chain uses TRBV28 and TRBJ1-6; TRBD1 is a possible D gene (6 bases). Germline CDR1 and CDR2: MDHEN and SYDVKM. The CDR3 has 14 residues. The CDR3 sequence is CASSSRQVGSPLHF. For the CDR3, the DNA is TGTGCCAGCAGTTCCCGACAGGTCGGGTCACCCCTTCACTTT.

V is TRBV7-9 and J is TRBJ1-1; D is unclear. This CDR3 has 15 amino acids. Germline CDR1 SEHNR, CDR2 FQNEAQ (reference sequence). V gave up 5 bases and J gave up 4 bases, with 17 bases separating them. The CDR3 sequence: CASSPKVRLGTEAFF. The DNA for the CDR3 is TGTGCCAGCAGCCCTAAGGTTCGACTAGGCACTGAAGCTTTCTTT. Variable domain in full (rest from reference TRBV7-9 and TRBJ1-1): DTGVSQNPRHKITKRGQNVTFRCDPISEHNRLYWYRQTLGQGPEFLTYFQNEAQLEKSRLLSDRFSAERPKGSFSTLEIQRTEQGDSAMYLCASSPKVRLGTEAFFGQGTRLTVV.

The rearrangement links TRBV7-6 to TRBJ1-1, with TRBD1 as a possible D gene (6 bases). This CDR3 region has 14 residues. The germline V and J ends were trimmed by 3 bases and 1 base, with 9 bases remaining between them. CDR1 and CDR2 from the germline V gene are SGHVS and FNYEAQ. The CDR3 DNA sequence: TGTGCCAGCAGCTTGGGACATCAGAACACTGAAGCTTTCTTT. Its protein is CASSLGHQNTEAFF. The variable domain in full, with the rest retrieved from reference TRBV7-6 and TRBJ1-1, is GAGVSQSPRYKVTKRGQDVALRCDPISGHVSLYWYRQALGQGPEFLTYFNYEAQQDKSGLPNDRFSAERPEGSISTLTIQRTEQRDSAMYRCASSLGHQNTEAFFGQGTRLTVV.

The chain employs TRBV4-1 and TRBJ2-2; D ambiguous. The germline CDR1 and CDR2 sequences are MGHRA and YSYEKL. The CDR3 extends over 14 amino acids. Trimming left V 4 bases short and J 3 bases short, with 9 bases between. CDR3 protein: CASSPSRDTGELFF. The DNA of the CDR3 is TGCGCCAGCAGCCCCTCACGGGACACCGGGGAGCTGTTTTTT.

CDR3 DNA: TGTGCCAGCCGATACCTGACGGGACCCCCCTACGAGCAGTACTTC. The encoded protein is CASRYLTGPPYEQYF. The genes are TRBV13 and TRBJ2-7; perhaps D is TRBD1 or TRBD2 (5 bases each). The CDR3 loop spans 15 amino acids. Per the germline V gene, CDR1 is PRHDT and CDR2 is FYEKMQ (reference sequence). Trimming shortened V by 8 bases and J by 2 bases, and 19 bases separated the two germline ends.

Concerning this clone itself: This may come from a read error, since a much larger clone is one base off. This chain links TRBV15 with TRBJ2-1; TRBD1 or TRBD2 may be the D gene (5 bases each). Germline V lookup: CDR1 LNHNV, CDR2 YYDKDF (reference sequence). The CDR3 length is 13 residues. V lost 2 bases, J lost 9 bases, and 11 bases lay in between. CDR3 DNA: TGTGCCACCAGCAGAAGGGGTGGGGGTGAGCAGTTCTTC. Translation: CATSRRGGGEQFF.